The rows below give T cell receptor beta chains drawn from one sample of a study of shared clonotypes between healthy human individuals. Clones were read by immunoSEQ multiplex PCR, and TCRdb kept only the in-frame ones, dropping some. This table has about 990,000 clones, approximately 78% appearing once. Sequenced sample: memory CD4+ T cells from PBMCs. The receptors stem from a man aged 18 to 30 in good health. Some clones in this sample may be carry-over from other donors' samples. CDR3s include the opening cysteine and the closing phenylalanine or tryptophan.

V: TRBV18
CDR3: CASSPTQGQETQYF

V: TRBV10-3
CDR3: CAIKSGGREKAFF

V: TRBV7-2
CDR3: CASSLVFGLASRETQYF

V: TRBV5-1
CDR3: CASTHVRGADTEAFF

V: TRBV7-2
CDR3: CASSLGWTGELFF

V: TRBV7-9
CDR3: CASSSLGSSYNEQFF

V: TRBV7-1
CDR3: CASSPPGAQGYTF

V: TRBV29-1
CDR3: CSVEGTSGARDEQYF

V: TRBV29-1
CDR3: CSAKWTGKQFF

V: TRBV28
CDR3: CASSLGTGTGGEYF

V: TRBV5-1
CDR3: CASSLTGQNYEQYF

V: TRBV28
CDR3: CASRPTGVYNQPQHF

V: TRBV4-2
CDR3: CASSPVETGNTIYF

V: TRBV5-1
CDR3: CASSSAGAGKETQYF

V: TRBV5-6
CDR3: CASSNQGATNEKLFF

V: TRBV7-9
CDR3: CASSSGTSGQETQYF

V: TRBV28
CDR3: CASNGGPDRGYTF

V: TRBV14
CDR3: CASSPVLGAGQGAADTIYF

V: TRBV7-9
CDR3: CASSLAGGYEQYF

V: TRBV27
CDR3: CASSFSSVGVRYTF

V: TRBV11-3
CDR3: CASSLGLAGVGELFF

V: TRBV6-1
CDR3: CASSSTGFLYGYTF

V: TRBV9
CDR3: CASSPGPADTQYF

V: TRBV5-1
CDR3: CASSLAGGVRDEQYF

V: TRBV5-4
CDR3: CASSSRGETQYF

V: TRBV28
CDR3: CASSFRQTLNTEAFF

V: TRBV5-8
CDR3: CASSWRGNTIYF

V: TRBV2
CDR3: CASSAPNARGYTF

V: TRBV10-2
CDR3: CASTSGEPYEQYF

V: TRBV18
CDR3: CASSKAEKGETQYF

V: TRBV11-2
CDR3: CASSFRATNEKLFF

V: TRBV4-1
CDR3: CASSHPTTAFYEQYF

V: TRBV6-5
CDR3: CASREGLGGLFF

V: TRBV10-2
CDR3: CASNKGGNTEAFF

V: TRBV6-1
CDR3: CASSEGALRLYGYTF

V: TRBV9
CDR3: CASSATPGAYEQYF

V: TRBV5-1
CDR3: CASSPGTANSPLHF

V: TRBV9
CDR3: CASSVQGSSYEQYF

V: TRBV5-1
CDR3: CASSFQGQETQYF

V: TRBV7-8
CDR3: CASSLEGALSNQPQHF

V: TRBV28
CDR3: CASSRLPMGDGTDTQYF

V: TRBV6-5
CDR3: CASSQRAALRVKQFF

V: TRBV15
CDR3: CATSRDPNTEAFF

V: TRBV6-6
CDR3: CASSPPGGPGNTIYF

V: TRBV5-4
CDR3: CASSLDSGGTDTQYF

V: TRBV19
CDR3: CASRRAGTFNEKLFF

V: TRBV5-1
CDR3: CASSLPSDEQFF

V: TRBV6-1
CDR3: CASSEGRNYGYTF

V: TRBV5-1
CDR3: CASSLAGRDSGNTIYF

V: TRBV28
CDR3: CASTLAGVPRAGYTF

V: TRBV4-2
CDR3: CASSQDSLARAGELFF